Following are 5 T cell receptor beta chains from one sample sequenced in a study of shared clonotypes between healthy human individuals. Profiled with immunoSEQ multiplex PCR; TCRdb holds only in-frame clones, not every one. Of over 1.4 million clones in the sample, about 96% are singletons; the top ten hold approximately 1.1%. What was sequenced was naive CD4+ T cells sorted from blood. Subset meaning: CD45RA+ positively selected. The receptors derive from a man aged 30 to 45 in good health.

V gene TRBV19 combines with J gene TRBJ2-1, with TRBD1 matching 10 bases. The CDR3 has 17 residues. Trimming cost V 4 bases and J 8 bases; bases outside gene matches: 14. Germline V CDR1 and CDR2: LNHDA, SQIVND (reference sequence). As DNA, the CDR3 is TGTGCCAGTAGTACCTACCTTGGACAGGGGGTTGGGCATGAGCAGTTCTTC. Its protein is CASSTYLGQGVGHEQFF.

This clone was counted a single time. V and J are TRBV5-5 and TRBJ2-5; D gene uncertain. V was cut by 1 base and J by 3 bases, with 19 bases left in between. The CDR3 has 17 residues. CDR1 SGHKS and CDR2 YYEKEE come from the germline V gene (reference sequence). In nucleotides, the CDR3 is TGTGCCAGCAGCTTGCGGATTCGTCTGTCTCCCGAAGAGACCCAGTACTTC. Amino acid sequence: CASSLRIRLSPEETQYF.

This rearrangement joins TRBV5-1 to TRBJ1-2; D remains unclear. The germline V gene has CDR1 SGHRS and CDR2 YFSETQ. Trimming stripped 4 bases from V and 0 bases from J, with 7 bases between. The CDR3 loop spans 13 amino acids. This CDR3 is CASSVTTNYGYTF. The CDR3 nucleotides read TGCGCCAGCAGCGTAACAACTAACTATGGCTACACCTTC.

The rearrangement joins TRBV9 to TRBJ2-1, with D possibly being TRBD1 or TRBD2 (5 bases each). Trimming took 3 bases from V and 7 from J, leaving 17 bases between them. The V gene's germline CDR1 is SGDLS and CDR2 YYNGEE. The CDR3 contains 15 residues. The CDR3 coding sequence is TGTGCCAGCAGCGCAACCGGGACCCAGAATAATGAGCAGTTCTTC. Translation: CASSATGTQNNEQFF.

On this clone itself: Its ends do not fully match the called genes, so a read error is possible. The chain uses TRBV7-7 and TRBJ2-1, with D perhaps being TRBD1 or TRBD2 (6 bases each). CDR3 size: 15 residues. The germline CDR1 and CDR2 sequences are SSHAT and FNYEAQ (reference sequence). The CDR3 loop reads CASSFGGAEYNEQFF. The CDR3 region has the DNA TGTGCTAGCAGCTTCGGGGGCGCTGAATACAATGAGCAGTTCTTC.